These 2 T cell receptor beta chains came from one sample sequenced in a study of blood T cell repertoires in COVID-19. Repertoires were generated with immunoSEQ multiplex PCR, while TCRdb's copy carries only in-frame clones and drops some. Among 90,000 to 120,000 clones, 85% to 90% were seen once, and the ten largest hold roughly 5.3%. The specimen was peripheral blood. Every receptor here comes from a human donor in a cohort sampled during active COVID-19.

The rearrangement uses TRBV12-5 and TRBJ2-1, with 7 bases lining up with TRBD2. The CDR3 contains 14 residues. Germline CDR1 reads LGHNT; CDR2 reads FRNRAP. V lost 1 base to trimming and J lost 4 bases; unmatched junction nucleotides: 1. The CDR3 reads CASGLASGYNEQFF. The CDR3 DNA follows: TGTGCTAGTGGTTTGGCTAGCGGATACAATGAGCAGTTCTTC.

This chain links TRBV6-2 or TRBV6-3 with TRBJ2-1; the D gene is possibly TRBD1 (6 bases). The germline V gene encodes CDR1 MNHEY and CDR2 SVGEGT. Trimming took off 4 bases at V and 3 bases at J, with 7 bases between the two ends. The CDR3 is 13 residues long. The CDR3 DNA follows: TGTGCCAGCAGTTCGGACAGCTACAATGAGCAGTTCTTC. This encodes CASSSDSYNEQFF.